This TCR beta chain came from a study of beta chain features in type 1 diabetes (dated by TCRdb to the late 2010s). At the level of the whole study: No differences in mean age, gender distribution, total cell number or subset yield were found between patients and healthy donors. A total of roughly 99,000,000 sorted cells were examined across all samples, and the number of cells per subset was strongly correlated with RNA yield. In the study, TCRB repertoires of sorted circulating CD4+ T cell subsets from recently diagnosed type 1 diabetes patients were compared with those of matched healthy donors. Whereas all 28 donors provided naive and central memory subsets, regulatory and stem cell-like memory subsets were isolated from just 8 patients and roughly 8 healthy donors.

All of the isolated RNA was reverse transcribed with the High Capacity cDNA Reverse Transcription Kit, so expressed TCRB transcripts were sequenced. Deep immunoSEQ sequencing was performed on naive, central memory and regulatory T cell samples, with an average of about 3.57 million total reads per sample. Sorted cells were lysed in RLT buffer, and RNA was extracted using DNase-treated RNeasy Micro or Mini kits according to cell number. To prevent cross-contamination, each cell subset was processed individually, whereas patient and healthy donor samples were processed jointly. Using the immunoSEQ multiplex PCR, TCRB sequences were amplified from cDNA into 87-bp fragments spanning the CDR3 region. The amplicons were sequenced using the Illumina HiSeq platform. The authors' pipeline ran thus. PCR bias was computationally corrected using synthetic template baselines, reads within Hamming distance 2 were collapsed, and singletons that could not be merged were discarded. By aligning reads against IMGT, V, D and J genes, CDR3 length, and insertions or deletions at six rearrangement sites were assigned. Within each subset, clonotype counts were normalized to sorted cell number, after which true diversity and Gini coefficients were computed with the tcR R package. Repertoire sharing was quantified using the overlap coefficient calculated on TCRB nucleotide sequences. As a proxy for the pre-selection repertoire, out-of-frame TCRB sequences from naive cells were analyzed. Drawn from immuneACCESS, this table holds only the in-frame rearrangements with V and J called that TCRdb kept. Clones are partly lost; checked studies trace under half to an unresolved V gene and leave the rest unexplained. The D gene and trimming were derived from the DNA, and the V and J assignments and clone size from that table. The sample table contains under 450,000 clones; only one count was recorded for approximately 13% of them. The leading ten clones occupy approximately 0.038% of the sample.

Each donor gave one peripheral blood draw, averaging roughly 0.11 L, which was collected into heparinised tubes. A BD FACSAria II was used to sort naive, central memory, regulatory and stem cell-like memory CD4+ T cells with a panel that included CD45RO, CCR7, CD25, CD127, CD95 and CD27. Every sorted population had a purity above 95%. PBMCs were separated immediately by Lymphoprep density gradient centrifugation and were stained directly, without being cultured. So that batch effects would be minimized, each experiment stained and sorted samples in pairs, pairing one healthy donor with one patient. Counted from cysteine to phenylalanine, this CDR3 has 10 amino acids. Just CDR3 DNA is preserved here, 30 bases in frame from base 1. The germline V gene gives CDR1 as SQVTM and CDR2 as ANQGSEA. V drops 3 bases and J drops 5 bases, leaving 2 bases in between. This clone has ten or more counts. Its antigen remains undetermined. Base qualities are not at hand, and no much larger clone is one base apart.

Overall study results and their limits: Because cDNA rather than genomic DNA was sequenced, highly expressing activated cells could have been over-represented, although no difference in activation and CD3 levels was found between groups. Naive, central memory and regulatory TCRB repertoires appeared to be more similar among patients than among healthy donors. Patients with type 1 diabetes made fewer insertions and deleted more nucleotides at VDJ recombination sites, implying thymic rearrangement abnormalities. Only small numbers of individuals were included in the HLA sub-analyses, which left unresolved whether HLA type had any influence on TCRB rearrangement. Type 1 diabetes patients showed a moderate but significant shortening of TCRB CDR3 length in all four CD4+ subsets. Shorter templates might be favored by PCR, yet because patient and control samples were amplified and corrected together, any such skew would affect both groups equally.

Input material: naive CD4+ T cells from blood. Per the publication, the cell subset or site label means: true naive CD4+ T cells. The V and J genes are TRBV29-1 and TRBJ2-1, with the D gene not clear enough to name. This sequence originates from a man aged 25 to 40 in good health. The CDR3 here reads CSVDNNEQFF. The DNA sequence reads TGCAGCGTTGACAACAATGAGCAGTTCTTC.